Shown below are 13 T cell receptor beta chains from a single sample sequenced in a study. MiXCR, run by TCRdb on the RT-PCR reads, gives a single entry per CDR3 protein. The sample has almost 700,000 distinct CDR3 sequences, about 14% seen once. The sample taken for sequencing was memory CD4+ T cells from blood. Receptors originate from a female donor in good health, serving as a healthy control.

This sequence joins TRBV10-3 and TRBJ1-2, with a tentative D call TRBD1 (6 bases). The CDR3 has 15 amino acids. Germline values: CDR1 ENHRY, CDR2 SYGVKD. Trimming shortened V by 3 bases and J by 8 bases, and 19 bases separated the two germline ends. Written as DNA, the CDR3 is TGTGCCATCAGTGACCCCAGGGGATCTGAGGGCGGCTACACCTTC. Residues: CAISDPRGSEGGYTF.

This clonotype showed up just a few times. The chain has TRBV20-1 and TRBJ2-5; D might be TRBD2 (6 bases). There are 15 residues in the CDR3. Germline CDR1 DFQATT, CDR2 SNEGSKA (reference sequence). V was cut by 2 bases and J by 3 bases, with 16 bases left in between. CDR3: CSARNVLVAEETQYF. The CDR3 nucleotides read TGCAGTGCTAGAAACGTGTTGGTAGCGGAAGAGACCCAGTACTTC.

This clonotype appeared a few times. The chain couples TRBV3-1 to TRBJ2-2; no definite D call. The V end lost 4 bases, the J end lost 4 bases, and 10 bases lay between the germline ends. The CDR3 consists of 14 residues. CDR1 is LGHDT and CDR2 is YNNKEL in the germline V gene (reference sequence). Written as DNA, the CDR3 is TGTGCCAGCAGCCGGGTCCCGAGCACCGGGGAGCTGTTTTTT. It encodes CASSRVPSTGELFF.

This clonotype showed up many times. The chain couples TRBV5-4 to TRBJ2-1, with a tentative D call TRBD2 (5 bases). V was clipped by 1 base and J by 5 bases, with 16 bases between them. The CDR3 is made up of 16 amino acids. Per the germline V gene, CDR1 is SGHNT and CDR2 is YYREEE (reference sequence). The CDR3 DNA sequence: TGTGCCAGCAGCTTGAAGCTCCTAGCTGGGAACAATGAGCAGTTCTTC. This sequence encodes CASSLKLLAGNNEQFF.

This clonotype was recorded at least ten times. The chain recombines TRBV24-1 with TRBJ2-1; D perhaps matches TRBD2 (7 bases). This CDR3 contains 14 residues. Trimming shortened V by 0 bases and J by 10 bases, and 12 bases separated the two germline ends. The germline V gene encodes CDR1 KGHDR and CDR2 SFDVKD. The CDR3 protein is CATSDLLQGGEQFF. In DNA form, the CDR3 reads TGTGCCACCAGTGATTTGCTACAGGGAGGGGAGCAGTTCTTC.

The chain recombines TRBV12-3 or TRBV12-4 with TRBJ2-1, with D possibly matching TRBD2 (6 bases). The germline V and J ends were trimmed by 6 bases and 3 bases, with 12 bases remaining between them. The CDR3 covers 14 residues. CDR3 sequence (DNA): TGTGCCAGCAGCGGGACTGTCATCTACAATGAGCAGTTCTTC. Residues: CASSGTVIYNEQFF.

CDR3 protein: CASFLGSRGFSGSNQPQHF. The CDR3 DNA reads TGTGCCAGCTTCCTTGGTAGTAGAGGCTTTAGCGGTAGCAATCAGCCCCAGCATTTT. This chain connects TRBV18 to TRBJ1-5; D is ambiguous. This CDR3 contains 19 residues. V shed 7 bases and J shed 0 bases, with 25 bases lying between them. The germline V gene encodes CDR1 KGHSH and CDR2 LQKENI.

This clonotype is a singleton in its sample. A much larger clone differs by one base, so this may be a read error. The V call is TRBV20-1, the J call TRBJ2-1, with no clear D. Per germline, CDR1 DFQATT and CDR2 SNEGSKA (reference sequence). CDR3 size: 14 residues. The CDR3 nucleotides are TGCAGTGCTCCCACCCGGAGCTCCTACAATAAGCAGTTCTTC. It specifies CSAPTRSSYNKQFF.

The table lists this clonotype with many counts. The chain couples TRBV5-1 to TRBJ2-7; 11 positions agree with TRBD2. V shed 4 bases and J 5 bases; nucleotides not matched to a gene: 17. The germline V gene has CDR1 SGHRS and CDR2 YFSETQ. The CDR3 is 18 residues long. The CDR3 bases are TGCGCCAGCAGCCAATTCCGGAGCTCTAGCGGGAGGTCCCACGAGCAGTACTTC. Protein: CASSQFRSSSGRSHEQYF.

The genes are TRBV7-6 and TRBJ2-3, with TRBD2 matching over 7 bases. Germline V gene data show CDR1 as SGHVS and CDR2 as FNYEAQ. This CDR3 is built from 15 residues. Germline trimming cut 5 bases from V and 6 bases from J; bases unmatched to any gene: 11. The CDR3 bases are TGTGCCAGCAGCCCTCCGGGAGGTAGGGGCGATACGCAGTATTTT. The encoded protein is CASSPPGGRGDTQYF.

This clonotype was recorded at least ten times. The CDR3 region is CASSQGGRNQPQHF. In DNA form, the CDR3 reads TGTGCCAGCAGCCAAGGGGGCCGCAATCAGCCCCAGCATTTT. The V call is TRBV3-1, the J call TRBJ1-5, with a tentative D call TRBD1 (5 bases). The V gene's germline CDR1 is LGHDT and CDR2 YNNKEL (reference sequence). The CDR3 totals 14 residues. The V end lost 1 base, the J end lost 2 bases, and 6 bases lay between the germline ends.

This clonotype has just a few counts. The CDR3 bases are TGTGCCAGCAGTGGGACAAGCTATGGCTACACCTTC. Protein sequence: CASSGTSYGYTF. V usage is TRBV6-6 and J usage is TRBJ1-2; tentatively, D is TRBD1 (6 bases). V lost 5 bases and J 4 bases, leaving 8 bases between the germline ends. The germline V gene has CDR1 MNHNY and CDR2 SVGAGI (reference sequence). CDR3 length equals 12 residues.

The V call is TRBV12-3 or TRBV12-4, the J call TRBJ2-7; D is possibly TRBD2 (5 bases). V gave up 3 bases and J gave up 9 bases, with 21 bases separating them. CDR3 length equals 15 residues. The CDR3 sequence is CASSFFAAGTSGQYF. The DNA for the CDR3 is TGTGCCAGCAGTTTCTTTGCGGCCGGTACGAGCGGGCAGTACTTC.